One sample yielded the 25 T cell receptor beta chains listed below, sequenced in a study of T-cell reconstitution after alpha-beta-depleted transplantation in children. Findings and caveats of the study: Diversity and T-cell counts at one year after transplant derived mostly from new T cells.

Unique molecular identifiers were incorporated into the prepared TCRbeta library. TCRdb processed the PCR reads anew with MiXCR; each CDR3 protein has one entry. Of about 300,000 distinct CDR3 sequences in the sample, approximately 7.3% are singletons; the top ten hold approximately 9.6%. No antigens are known for them. Material: peripheral blood, obtained 360 days after TCRalphabeta/CD19-depleted stem cell transplant. The receptors originated from a female patient aged 2-10 years who had a stem cell transplant for Fanconi anemia, so the T cells may come from the graft donor.

This clonotype was counted at least ten times. A junction boundary mismatches the germline segment, possibly from a read error. The chain carries TRBV20-1 and TRBJ2-5; the D gene could be TRBD1 or TRBD2 (5 bases each). The CDR3 covers 12 residues. CDR1 and CDR2 (germline): DFQATT, SNEGSKA (reference sequence). CDR3 nucleotide sequence: TGCAGTGCCCGGGGACCGCAAGGGACCCAGTACTTC. The encoded protein is CSARGPQGTQYF.

The rearrangement joins TRBV21-1 to TRBJ1-5; the table calls TRBD1, which could not be checked here. TRBV21-1 counts as a pseudogene. This CDR3 has 16 amino acids. The CDR3 DNA sequence: TGTGCCAGCAGCATCCGGGTCTGGGTCAGCAATCAGCCCCAGCATTTT. Protein: CASSIRVWVSNQPQHF.

This clonotype turned up a few times. The rearrangement joins TRBV18 to TRBJ2-1; D may be TRBD1 (5 bases). The CDR3 has 16 amino acids. Germline assignment: CDR1 KGHSH and CDR2 LQKENI. V gave up 1 base and J gave up 0 bases, with 10 bases separating them. The CDR3 spells CASSPLATASYNEQFF. CDR3 DNA: TGTGCCAGCTCACCACTTGCGACAGCCTCCTACAATGAGCAGTTCTTC.

This clonotype was observed many times. The chain couples TRBV2 to TRBJ2-5, with D possibly matching TRBD2 (6 bases). Between the trimmed V and J ends, which lost 0 bases and 9 bases, there was a span of 11 bases. CDR3 length: 13 amino acids. Germline V gene sequence: CDR1 SNHLY, CDR2 FYNNEI. The CDR3 bases are TGTGCCAGCAGTGAAGCGGTGAGACTAGCCCAGTACTTC. It is translated as CASSEAVRLAQYF.

This clonotype was counted many times. The V gene is TRBV20-1, the J gene TRBJ2-3, with 14 bases that match TRBD2. Trimming removed 5 bases from V and 11 bases from J; junction bases left unmatched: 12. CDR3 length equals 15 residues. Germline-derived CDR1 and CDR2 are DFQATT and SNEGSKA (reference sequence). The CDR3 DNA reads as TGCAGTGCTGGGAAGACTAGCGGGGGGGCCGGTTGGCAGTATTTT. It codes for CSAGKTSGGAGWQYF.

Many counts were recorded for this clonotype. The chain carries TRBV28 and TRBJ2-7; possibly TRBD1 for D (6 bases). CDR1 and CDR2 from the germline V gene are MDHEN and SYDVKM. CDR3 length equals 13 residues. Deletions cut 6 bases from V and 6 bases from J, with 15 bases between. The CDR3 loop is CASSTDRWLEQYV. The DNA for the CDR3 is TGTGCCAGCAGCACCGACAGGTGGCTCGAGCAGTACGTC.

This clonotype occurred many times. The chain is built from TRBV12-3 or TRBV12-4 and TRBJ2-1; maybe TRBD2 (6 bases). V was pared by 3 bases and J by 12 bases, with 9 bases between. The CDR3 covers 11 residues. DNA for the CDR3: TGTGCCAGCAGTTTCGGAGGGTGGCAGTTCTTC. Translated, it gives CASSFGGWQFF.

The chain recombines TRBV28 with TRBJ1-2; tentative D call: TRBD1 (5 bases). The germline gives CDR1 MDHEN, CDR2 SYDVKM. This CDR3 comprises 17 residues. V lost 5 bases to trimming and J lost 5 bases, with 24 bases between them. The CDR3 DNA reads TGTGCCAGCAGTCTCCCTTTGACGGTCAGGGAAGGGTATGGCTACACCTTC. This gives the protein CASSLPLTVREGYGYTF.

This clonotype was seen many times. The chain carries TRBV5-1 and TRBJ2-3; tentative D call: TRBD2 (5 bases). The V end was cut by 4 bases, the J end by 2 bases, with 11 bases between. This CDR3 contains 14 residues. Germline lookup yields CDR1 SGHRS and CDR2 YFSETQ. The CDR3 coding sequence is TGCGCCAGCAGCCTTTCGGGGAACACAGATACGCAGTATTTT. This translates into CASSLSGNTDTQYF.

This clonotype showed up just a few times. This rearrangement joins TRBV18 to TRBJ1-2; maybe TRBD1 (5 bases). The V end was cut by 5 bases, the J end by 2 bases, with 15 bases between. This CDR3 is built from 15 residues. CDR1 KGHSH and CDR2 LQKENI come from the germline V gene. The CDR3 is CASSSAPTENYGYTF. The CDR3 DNA is TGTGCCAGCTCATCCGCCCCGACAGAAAACTATGGCTACACCTTC. The full variable domain, its missing parts supplied by reference TRBV18 and TRBJ1-2, is NAGVMQNPRHLVRRRGQEARLRCSPMKGHSHVYWYRQLPEEGLKFMVYLQKENIIDESGMPKERFSAEFPKEGPSILRIQQVVRGDSAAYFCASSSAPTENYGYTFGSGTRLTVV.

This clonotype was recorded many times. The rearrangement joins TRBV9 to TRBJ2-2; perhaps TRBD2 as D (6 bases). CDR3 length equals 16 residues. CDR1 is SGDLS, CDR2 YYNGEE, per germline. Trimming cost V 3 bases and J 6 bases, with 18 bases left between them. The DNA of the CDR3 is TGTGCCAGCAGCGCGAGCGGGTTCGTCCCCCCCGGGGAGCTGTTTTTT. Translated, it gives CASSASGFVPPGELFF.

As to this clonotype: Compared with germline, one end of the junction differs, possibly owing to a read error. The gene calls are TRBV7-7 and TRBJ2-5; 15 bases line up with TRBD2. The CDR3 covers 15 residues. CDR1 SSHAT and CDR2 FNYEAQ come from the germline V gene (reference sequence). The CDR3 protein is CASSPGLAGGETQYF. The CDR3 coding sequence is TGTGCTAGCAGCCCGGGACTAGCGGGGGGAGAGACCCAGTACTTC.

This rearrangement joins TRBV20-1 to TRBJ1-1; D unresolved. V dropped 3 bases and J dropped 6 bases, with 11 bases sitting between them. CDR1 is DFQATT, CDR2 SNEGSKA, per germline (reference sequence). This CDR3 region has 12 residues. The CDR3 region is CSASLFRAEAFF. The CDR3 DNA reads TGCAGTGCTAGTCTCTTCCGGGCTGAAGCTTTCTTT.

This clonotype was observed many times. This sequence joins TRBV20-1 and TRBJ1-1, with TRBD1 matching 10 bases. Trimming cost V 5 bases and J 10 bases; bases outside gene matches: 7. The CDR3 covers 12 residues. Germline V lookup: CDR1 DFQATT, CDR2 SNEGSKA (reference sequence). CDR3 bases: TGCAGTGCTCTAGACAGGGGGCGGAGAGCTTTCTTT. This sequence encodes CSALDRGRRAFF.

The rearrangement links TRBV20-1 to TRBJ2-3, with 7 bases fitting TRBD2. Germline V gene lookup returns CDR1 DFQATT and CDR2 SNEGSKA (reference sequence). V lost 8 bases, J lost 1 base, and 6 bases stayed unmatched. This CDR3 comprises 13 residues. The CDR3 bases are TGCAGTACCCAACGGGGGGGCACAGATACGCAGTATTTT. Translation gives CSTQRGGTDTQYF.

This clonotype was seen more than once but under ten times. The V and J genes are TRBV6-4 and TRBJ2-2; D ambiguous. Between the trimmed V and J ends, which lost 7 bases and 2 bases, there was a span of 11 bases. The CDR3 extends over 14 amino acids. The germline V gene encodes CDR1 MRHNA and CDR2 SNTAGT. The CDR3 region is CASKATGNTGELFF. In DNA form, the CDR3 reads TGTGCCAGCAAGGCGACTGGAAACACCGGGGAGCTGTTTTTT.

Ten or more counts support this clonotype. The rearrangement links TRBV3-1 to TRBJ1-1; D not resolved. V was pared by 0 bases and J by 6 bases, with 2 bases between. The CDR3 sequence is 11 residues long. Germline CDR1 and CDR2: LGHDT and YNNKEL (reference sequence). The CDR3 reads CASSQEAEAFF. As DNA, the CDR3 is TGTGCCAGCAGCCAAGAGGCTGAAGCTTTCTTT.

This clonotype was detected ten times or more. The J gene is TRBJ2-7, the V gene TRBV2; D gene unclear. Germline lookup yields CDR1 SNHLY and CDR2 FYNNEI. The CDR3 is made up of 13 amino acids. Trimming shortened V by 2 bases and J by 3 bases, and 8 bases separated the two germline ends. The CDR3 here is CASSENVGYEQYF. In nucleotides, the CDR3 is TGTGCCAGCAGTGAAAACGTCGGCTACGAGCAGTACTTC.

The chain employs TRBV6-5 and TRBJ2-3, with 9 bases that match TRBD1. Per germline, CDR1 MNHEY and CDR2 SVGAGI. V lost 2 bases and J lost 6; bases outside the gene matches: 9. The CDR3 totals 16 residues. The CDR3 nucleotides read TGTGCCAGCAGTTACCTGACAGGGGGTGTCCAGGATACGCAGTATTTT. As protein: CASSYLTGGVQDTQYF.

This clonotype was counted many times. V usage is TRBV12-3 or TRBV12-4 and J usage is TRBJ1-4; D gene uncertain. The CDR3 extends over 13 amino acids. With 5 bases removed from V and 8 bases from J, the gap between germline ends came to 12 bases. The CDR3 protein is CASSPDLGEKLFF. CDR3 DNA: TGTGCCAGCAGTCCCGACTTAGGGGAAAAACTGTTTTTT.

This clonotype was observed at least ten times. The J gene is TRBJ1-3, the V gene TRBV28; D remains unclear. The germline V gene encodes CDR1 MDHEN and CDR2 SYDVKM. This CDR3 has 15 residues. V lost 1 base to trimming and J lost 2 bases, with 9 bases between them. CDR3 in amino acids: CASSLSSIPGNTIYF. The CDR3, as DNA: TGTGCCAGCAGTTTATCGTCTATACCTGGAAACACCATATATTTT.

The J gene is TRBJ1-3, the V gene TRBV5-1; D unclear. The V gene's germline CDR1 is SGHRS and CDR2 YFSETQ. The CDR3 consists of 11 residues. V was shortened by 5 bases and J by 1 base, with 1 base between the two germline ends. The CDR3, as DNA: TGCGCCAGCAGATCTGGAAACACCATATATTTT. Its translation is CASRSGNTIYF.

This clonotype has a handful of counts. The rearrangement links TRBV20-1 to TRBJ1-4, with D unclear. This CDR3 is 14 amino acids long. CDR1 and CDR2 (germline): DFQATT, SNEGSKA (reference sequence). Trimming shortened V by 7 bases and J by 7 bases, and 19 bases separated the two germline ends. For the CDR3, the DNA is TGCAGTGTTCCTTTCGAGGGCTCGGGTGAAAAACTGTTTTTT. Its protein is CSVPFEGSGEKLFF.

This clonotype was detected only a few times. The rearrangement joins TRBV28 to TRBJ2-7; D perhaps matches TRBD1 (5 bases). V was trimmed by 3 bases and J by 4 bases, leaving 13 bases between them. CDR3 length equals 14 residues. From germline, CDR1 is MDHEN and CDR2 SYDVKM. CDR3 residues: CASSLAMGLYEQYV. DNA of the CDR3: TGTGCCAGCAGTTTGGCCATGGGGCTTTACGAGCAGTACGTC.

V and J are TRBV15 and TRBJ2-7; D is unclear. The CDR3 contains 14 residues. Trimming cost V 4 bases and J 0 bases, with 10 bases left between them. CDR1 is LNHNV and CDR2 is YYDKDF in the germline V gene (reference sequence). The CDR3 is CATSIGRSSYEQYV. CDR3 coding DNA: TGTGCCACCAGCATCGGCAGGAGCTCCTACGAGCAGTACGTC.